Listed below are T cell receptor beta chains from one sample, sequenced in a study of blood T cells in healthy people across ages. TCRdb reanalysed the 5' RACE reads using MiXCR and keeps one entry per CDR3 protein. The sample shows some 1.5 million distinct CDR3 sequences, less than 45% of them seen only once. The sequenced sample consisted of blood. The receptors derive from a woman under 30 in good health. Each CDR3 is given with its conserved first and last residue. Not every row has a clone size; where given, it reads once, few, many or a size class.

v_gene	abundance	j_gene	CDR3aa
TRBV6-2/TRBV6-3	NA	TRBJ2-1	CASNYGLGEQFF
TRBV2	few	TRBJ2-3	CASKLAASTDTQYF
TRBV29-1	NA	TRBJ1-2	CSAKTWQGEIDGYTF
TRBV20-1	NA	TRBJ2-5	CSASPNRVEETQYF
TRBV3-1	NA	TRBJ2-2	CASSHATRGELFF
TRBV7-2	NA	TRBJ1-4	CASSGRASTNEKLFF
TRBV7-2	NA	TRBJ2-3	CASSYSWTSTDTQYF
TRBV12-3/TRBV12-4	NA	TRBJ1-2	CASSRDRVPYGYTF
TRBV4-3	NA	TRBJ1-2	CASSQVLGRNYGYTF
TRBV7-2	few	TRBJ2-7	CASSLDSGPSQYEQYF
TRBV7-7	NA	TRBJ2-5	CASSLVLQEQETQYF
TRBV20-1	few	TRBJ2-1	CSARAPSSTLSSYNEQFF
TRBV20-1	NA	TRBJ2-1	CSAREGPRYANEQFF
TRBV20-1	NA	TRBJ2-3	CSARDRIAGPTDTQYF
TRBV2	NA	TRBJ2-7	CASSEQGSFYEQYF
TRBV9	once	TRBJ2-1	CASSGVVGGKYNEQFF
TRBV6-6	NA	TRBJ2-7	CASSYGTSRSYEQYF
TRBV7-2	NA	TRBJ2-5	CASSSGVTGETQYF
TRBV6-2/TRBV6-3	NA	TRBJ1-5	CASSGTRLAGLISNQPQHF
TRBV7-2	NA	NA	CASSLTLQETQFF
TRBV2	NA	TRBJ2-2	CASTGQMNTGELFF
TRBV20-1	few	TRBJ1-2	CSASTDSYGYTF
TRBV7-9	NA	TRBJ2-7	CASSSGLAGRVHEQYF
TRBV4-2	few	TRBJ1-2	CASSQGIQGAGYGYTF
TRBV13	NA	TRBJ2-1	CTSSPLGYNEQFF
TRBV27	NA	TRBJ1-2	CASGSLEGAFDGYTF
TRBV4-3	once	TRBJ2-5	CASSFGLAGGAETQYF
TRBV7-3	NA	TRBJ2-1	CASSPSGGDSTKFF
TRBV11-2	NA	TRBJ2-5	CASSFTTGLAAEETQYF
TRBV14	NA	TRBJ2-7	CASSQPLAGTTIEQYF